Each of the 5 T cell receptor beta chains below was sequenced from the same sample in a study of identical twins (dated by TCRdb to 2015 to 2016). Library method: 5' RACE. TCRdb shows the sequencer as Illumina HiSeq 2000. TCRdb passed the public sequencing reads through fastp at Q25 and MiXCR, retaining productive beta sequences. Duplicate CDR3 protein sequences are folded into a single record with the most common DNA and genes. The sample table lists around 530,000 distinct CDR3 sequences, roughly 15% of them with a count of one. The top ten constitute nearly 0.45% of the sample. Separately, the same data were catalogued under a study of yellow fever vaccine responses in identical twins.

The sample consisted of CD4+ T cells sorted from blood. The receptors here all came from a woman under 30 in good health.

This clonotype was observed a handful of times. This rearrangement joins TRBV20-1 to TRBJ1-6; weak D call: TRBD1 (6 bases). Trimming took off 3 bases at V and 5 bases at J, with 14 bases between the two ends. CDR1 DFQATT and CDR2 SNEGSKA come from the germline V gene (reference sequence). This CDR3 comprises 15 residues. The CDR3 region has the DNA TGCAGTGCTAGGGAACGGGACACCCATAATTCACCCCTCCACTTT. It specifies CSARERDTHNSPLHF.

This clonotype was seen only a few times. The rearrangement joins TRBV25-1 to TRBJ2-1; the D gene is possibly TRBD1 (6 bases). The V gene lost 2 bases and the J gene lost 15 bases, with 20 bases spanning the gap. CDR3 length equals 14 residues. CDR1 and CDR2 from the germline V gene are MGHDK and SYGVNS. CDR3 in amino acids: CASSEDLQGFGRFF. As DNA, the CDR3 is TGTGCCAGCAGTGAAGATTTACAGGGATTTGGTAGGTTCTTC.

This clonotype was recorded a few times. The rearrangement links TRBV20-1 to TRBJ2-3; possibly TRBD1 or TRBD2 for D (5 bases each). The CDR3 totals 15 residues. Germline CDR1 DFQATT, CDR2 SNEGSKA (reference sequence). V lost 2 bases and J lost 2, with 14 bases in between. Here the CDR3 reads CSARLGTAYTDTQYF. DNA for the CDR3: TGCAGTGCTAGATTGGGGACGGCCTACACAGATACGCAGTATTTT.

This clonotype was seen only a few times. The rearrangement uses TRBV24-1 and TRBJ1-2, with D hard to call. This CDR3 has 16 residues. The germline CDR1 and CDR2 sequences are KGHDR and SFDVKD. The V end lost 3 bases, the J end lost 2 bases, and 15 bases lay between the germline ends. The CDR3 nucleotides are TGTGCCACCAGTGATCCGAGGACGGACTTAAACTATGGCTACACCTTC. As protein: CATSDPRTDLNYGYTF.

Many counts were recorded for this clonotype. This chain connects TRBV4-2 to TRBJ2-5, with TRBD1 identical over 9 bases. The CDR3 contains 15 residues. Per the germline V gene, CDR1 is LGHNA and CDR2 is YNFKEQ. V dropped 1 base and J dropped 2; count of bases not matched to a gene: 2. The CDR3 DNA reads as TGTGCCAGCAGCCAAGGACAGGGGGAACAAGAGACCCAGTACTTC. Translated, it gives CASSQGQGEQETQYF.